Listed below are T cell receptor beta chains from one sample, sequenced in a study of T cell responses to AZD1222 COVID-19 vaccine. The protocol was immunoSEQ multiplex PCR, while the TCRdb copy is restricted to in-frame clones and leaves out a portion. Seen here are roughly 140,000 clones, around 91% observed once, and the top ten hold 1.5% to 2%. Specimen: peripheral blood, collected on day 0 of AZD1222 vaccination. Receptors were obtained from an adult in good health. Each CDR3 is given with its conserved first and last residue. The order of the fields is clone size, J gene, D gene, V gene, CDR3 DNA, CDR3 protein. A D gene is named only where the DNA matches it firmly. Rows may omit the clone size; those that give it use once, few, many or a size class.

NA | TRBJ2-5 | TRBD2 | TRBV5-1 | TGCGCCAGCAGCAAAACTAGCGGGGGGGCCCCCCAGACCCAGTACTTC | CASSKTSGGAPQTQYF
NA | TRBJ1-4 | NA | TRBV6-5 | TGTGCCAGCAGTTACTCCCCCGGGAGACCTGAAAAACTGTTTTTT | CASSYSPGRPEKLFF
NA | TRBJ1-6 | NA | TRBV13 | TGTGCCACTCAAGAGGGAAATTCACCCCTCCACTTT | CATQEGNSPLHF
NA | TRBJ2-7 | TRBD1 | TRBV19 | TGTGCCAGTAGTACGGGGACAGGGGCCTCCTACGAGCAGTACTTC | CASSTGTGASYEQYF
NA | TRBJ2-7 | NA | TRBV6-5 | TGTGCCAGCAGTTACCGGGGTTTAAATAACGAGCAGTACTTC | CASSYRGLNNEQYF
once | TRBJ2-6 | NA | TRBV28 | TGTGCCAGCACCCTCGGGGCCTCTGGGGCCAACGTCCTGACTTTC | CASTLGASGANVLTF
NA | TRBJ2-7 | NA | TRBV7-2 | TGTGCCAGCAGCCCTGGGGGGGCAGGGTTGAGGGAGCAGTACTTC | CASSPGGAGLREQYF
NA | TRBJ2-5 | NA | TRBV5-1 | TGCGCCAGCAGCTTGCGGGACGGAGGGGAGACCCAGTACTTC | CASSLRDGGETQYF
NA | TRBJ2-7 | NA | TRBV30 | TGTGCCTGGACGGTCGGCTACGAGCAGTACTTC | CAWTVGYEQYF
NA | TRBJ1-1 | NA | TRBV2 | TGTGCCAGCAGTGATTACCTGCTGTCCCCTGAAGCTTTCTTT | CASSDYLLSPEAFF
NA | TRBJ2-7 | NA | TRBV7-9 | TGTGCCAGCACAACATCGACAGGCTCCTACGAGCAGTACTTC | CASTTSTGSYEQYF
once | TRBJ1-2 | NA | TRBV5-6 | TGTGCCAGCATTAAGGCGGGGGCCCGAACGGGAGGCTACACCTTC | CASIKAGARTGGYTF
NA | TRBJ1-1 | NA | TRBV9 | TGTGCCAGCAGCGTAGATAGACGGACGAACACTGAAGCTTTCTTT | CASSVDRRTNTEAFF
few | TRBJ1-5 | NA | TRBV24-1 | TGTGCCACTGATTTGACAAGCTGGCAGCCCCAGCATTTT | CATDLTSWQPQHF
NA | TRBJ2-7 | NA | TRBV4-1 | TGCGCCAGCAGCCAAGAGCCCGGGCCGGTTAGCCGCGAGCAGTACTTC | CASSQEPGPVSREQYF
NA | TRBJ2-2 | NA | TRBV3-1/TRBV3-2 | TGTGCCAGCAGCCTTCGCGGCCCGCGGACCGGGGAGCTGTTTTTT | CASSLRGPRTGELFF
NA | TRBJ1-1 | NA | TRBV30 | TGTGCCTGGCTGGAGGCGGGGATTGGAGCTTTCTTT | CAWLEAGIGAFF
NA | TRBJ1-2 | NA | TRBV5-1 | TGCGCCAGCAGCTTGGAAGCCTCTAACTATGGCTACACCTTC | CASSLEASNYGYTF
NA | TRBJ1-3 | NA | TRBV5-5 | TGTGCCAGCAGGTTCCGAGGGGTCTCTGGAAACACCATATATTTT | CASRFRGVSGNTIYF
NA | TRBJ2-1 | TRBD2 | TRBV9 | TGTGCCAGCAGCACCCGGGGAGGGGCGAGCTCCTACAATGAGCAGTTCTTC | CASSTRGGASSYNEQFF
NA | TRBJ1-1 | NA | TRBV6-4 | TGTGCCAGCAGCGAAAAATTGAACACTGAAGCTTTCTTT | CASSEKLNTEAFF
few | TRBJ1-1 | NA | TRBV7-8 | TGTGCCAGCAGCCATATCCAAGGGGCCTTGAACACTGAAGCTTTCTTT | CASSHIQGALNTEAFF